Each of the 26 T cell receptor beta chains below was sequenced from the same sample in a study of T cell responses to AZD1222 COVID-19 vaccine. Sequencing used immunoSEQ multiplex PCR; TCRdb keeps in-frame clones, though not all of them. In the table there are 45,000 to 55,000 clones, 84% of which are singletons. The sample in question was peripheral blood, obtained on day 0 of AZD1222 vaccination. The receptor source for this set is an adult in good health.

V is TRBV5-1 and J is TRBJ2-5, with D perhaps matching TRBD1 or TRBD2 (5 bases each). CDR1 and CDR2 from the germline V gene are SGHRS and YFSETQ. The V and J ends lost 0 bases and 2 bases respectively, with 11 bases between them. The CDR3 is 15 amino acids. The CDR3 DNA follows: TGCGCCAGCAGCTTGGCCGGGGCAGAGCAAGAGACCCAGTACTTC. Its translation is CASSLAGAEQETQYF.

The rearrangement uses TRBV7-9 and TRBJ1-6; D is unclear. This CDR3 comprises 12 residues. V dropped 5 bases and J dropped 7 bases, with 6 bases sitting between them. The V gene's germline CDR1 is SEHNR and CDR2 FQNEAQ (reference sequence). The chain's CDR3 is CASSLRNSPLHF. Written as DNA, the CDR3 is TGTGCCAGCAGCCTCCGCAATTCACCCCTCCACTTT.

The genes are TRBV6-2 or TRBV6-3 and TRBJ1-2; D is undetermined. CDR3 length: 13 amino acids. V was cut by 6 bases and J by 4 bases, with 12 bases left in between. Germline loops: CDR1 MNHEY, CDR2 SVGEGT. The CDR3 nucleotides are TGTGCCAGCAGCCGAGCAGATGGCTATGGCTACACCTTC. It translates to CASSRADGYGYTF.

The chain couples TRBV5-6 to TRBJ1-1; D unclear. The V gene lost 0 bases and the J gene lost 7 bases, with 13 bases spanning the gap. This CDR3 spans 14 amino acids. Germline CDR1 SGHDT, CDR2 YYEEEE. DNA of the CDR3: TGTGCCAGCAGCTTGGGGATTAGGTCAGGTGAAGCTTTCTTT. It translates to CASSLGIRSGEAFF.

The chain joins TRBV7-9 to TRBJ2-1; the match to TRBD2 covers 8 bases. Germline-derived CDR1 and CDR2 are SEHNR and FQNEAQ (reference sequence). V dropped 4 bases and J dropped 2; count of bases not matched to a gene: 10. The CDR3 extends over 17 amino acids. DNA for the CDR3: TGTGCCAGCAGCTCGACCCACGGGAGGGCTGCCTACAATGAGCAGTTCTTC. Translated: CASSSTHGRAAYNEQFF.

This sequence joins TRBV5-6 and TRBJ2-7; 7 bases are shared with TRBD2. The V segment lost 2 bases and the J segment 1 base; nucleotides outside the gene matches: 6. In germline, CDR1 is SGHDT, CDR2 YYEEEE. CDR3 length: 15 residues. Here the CDR3 reads CASSLPGRSSYEQYF. The CDR3, as DNA: TGTGCCAGCAGCTTACCCGGGAGGAGTTCCTACGAGCAGTACTTC.

The chain joins TRBV20-1 to TRBJ2-3; 9 bases are a match to TRBD2. This CDR3 comprises 16 residues. Germline trimming cut 4 bases from V and 2 bases from J; bases unmatched to any gene: 10. Germline V CDR1 and CDR2: DFQATT, SNEGSKA (reference sequence). CDR3 bases: TGCAGTGCTATTGACACTGGGACTAGCCCCACAGATACGCAGTATTTT. This codes for CSAIDTGTSPTDTQYF.

This clone was counted a single time. This chain joins TRBV2 and TRBJ2-7; the D is unclear. The CDR3 is made up of 15 amino acids. The germline gives CDR1 SNHLY, CDR2 FYNNEI. V was cut by 6 bases and J by 1 base, with 16 bases left in between. Here the CDR3 DNA reads TGTGCCAGCAGGTTGATGGCGAACCCGTCCTACGAGCAGTACTTC. Translation: CASRLMANPSYEQYF. The full variable domain, with the rest looked up from reference TRBV2 and TRBJ2-7, is EPEVTQTPSHQVTQMGQEVILRCVPISNHLYFYWYRQILGQKVEFLVSFYNNEISEKSEIFDDQFSVERPDGSNFTLKIRSTKLEDSAMYFCASRLMANPSYEQYFGPGTRLTVT.

The chain joins TRBV6-5 to TRBJ1-4; D remains unclear. Trimming took off 0 bases at V and 4 bases at J, with 3 bases between the two ends. Germline CDR1 MNHEY, CDR2 SVGAGI. This CDR3 spans 13 amino acids. The CDR3 is CASSYSSNEKLFF. In nucleotides, the CDR3 is TGTGCCAGCAGTTACTCGAGTAATGAAAAACTGTTTTTT.

J is TRBJ1-4 and V is TRBV11-1, with TRBD1 identical over 7 bases. V shed 5 bases and J 4 bases; nucleotides not matched to a gene: 4. The CDR3 runs to 14 residues. Per the germline V gene, CDR1 is SGHAT and CDR2 is FQDESV (reference sequence). This chain's CDR3 is CASSRGQINEKLFF. CDR3 nucleotides: TGTGCCAGCAGCAGGGGACAGATTAATGAAAAACTGTTTTTT.

This chain links TRBV2 with TRBJ1-1; D is possibly TRBD1 (5 bases). V was clipped by 3 bases and J by 4 bases, with 15 bases between them. The CDR3 is made up of 15 amino acids. Per germline, CDR1 SNHLY and CDR2 FYNNEI. The CDR3 sequence: CASSDPHGGSTEAFF. DNA for the CDR3: TGTGCCAGCAGTGACCCCCATGGGGGGTCCACTGAAGCTTTCTTT.

The J gene is TRBJ1-5, the V gene TRBV6-2 or TRBV6-3, with 9 bases fitting TRBD1. The CDR3 loop spans 15 amino acids. J was trimmed by 7 bases and V by 6 bases; bases with no gene match: 10. Germline assignment: CDR1 MNHEY and CDR2 SVGEGT. The CDR3 is CASSPRDRGIQPQHF. CDR3 in DNA: TGTGCCAGCAGCCCCCGAGACAGGGGGATACAGCCCCAGCATTTT.

The chain's CDR3 is CASKGRNRPYEQYF. CDR3 DNA: TGTGCCAGCAAGGGGAGAAACAGGCCCTACGAGCAGTACTTC. The V call is TRBV2, the J call TRBJ2-7, with D tentatively TRBD1 or TRBD2 (5 bases each). The CDR3 has 14 residues. Trimming removed 7 bases from V and 2 bases from J, with 15 bases in between. The V gene's germline CDR1 is SNHLY and CDR2 FYNNEI.

The V and J genes are TRBV2 and TRBJ2-7, with 9 bases identical to TRBD1. In germline, CDR1 is SNHLY, CDR2 FYNNEI. V lost 8 bases to trimming and J lost 1 base; unmatched junction nucleotides: 9. The CDR3 covers 15 residues. The CDR3 region has the DNA TGTGCCAGCGGAGGGGGACAGGGTAATTCCTACGAGCAGTACTTC. Translating it yields CASGGGQGNSYEQYF. Complete variable domain (other parts from reference TRBV2 and TRBJ2-7): EPEVTQTPSHQVTQMGQEVILRCVPISNHLYFYWYRQILGQKVEFLVSFYNNEISEKSEIFDDQFSVERPDGSNFTLKIRSTKLEDSAMYFCASGGGQGNSYEQYFGPGTRLTVT.

DNA for the CDR3: TGTGCCAGCTCACCACAGGGGGCTGGGGATCAGCCCCAGCATTTT. As protein: CASSPQGAGDQPQHF. V and J are TRBV18 and TRBJ1-5; 7 nucleotides agree with TRBD1. CDR1 and CDR2 (germline): KGHSH, LQKENI. The length of the CDR3 is 15 residues. V lost 1 base, J lost 5 bases, and 5 bases stayed unmatched.

The count of this clone is one. This chain connects TRBV28 to TRBJ2-7, with 7 bases lining up with TRBD2. This CDR3 is 12 amino acids long. Germline V gives CDR1 MDHEN, CDR2 SYDVKM. The trim removed 11 bases at V and 2 bases at J, leaving 6 bases unmatched. CDR3 protein: CAVGGGPYEQYF. Here the CDR3 DNA reads TGTGCCGTCGGGGGAGGGCCCTACGAGCAGTACTTC.

The chain employs TRBV5-1 and TRBJ1-4; TRBD1 aligns across 7 bases. Germline V CDR1 and CDR2: SGHRS, YFSETQ. Trimming at V came to 2 bases and at J to 0 bases, leaving 1 base not matched to a gene. The CDR3 has 15 amino acids. CDR3 in DNA: TGCGCCAGCAGCTTAACAGGGGCAACTAATGAAAAACTGTTTTTT. Its translation is CASSLTGATNEKLFF. Variable domain in full (rest from reference TRBV5-1 and TRBJ1-4): KAGVTQTPRYLIKTRGQQVTLSCSPISGHRSVSWYQQTPGQGLQFLFEYFSETQRNKGNFPGRFSGRQFSNSRSEMNVSTLELGDSALYLCASSLTGATNEKLFFGSGTQLSVL.

As to this clone: Other DNA sequences in the same sample also yield this CDR3. The rearrangement joins TRBV18 to TRBJ1-2; 7 positions agree with TRBD1. Germline CDR1 KGHSH, CDR2 LQKENI. V shed 3 bases and J 0 bases; nucleotides not matched to a gene: 1. The CDR3 consists of 14 residues. CDR3 protein: CASSPQGANYGYTF. As DNA, the CDR3 is TGTGCCAGCTCACCGCAGGGGGCTAACTATGGCTACACCTTC.

This clone was counted a few times. V gene TRBV29-1 combines with J gene TRBJ2-5; 9 positions match TRBD2. Germline V gives CDR1 SQVTM, CDR2 ANQGSEA. The CDR3 consists of 14 residues. Trimming took 8 bases from V and 4 from J; bases not matched to a gene: 11. The CDR3 coding sequence is TGCAGCTATAAGCGGGGGGTCAGAGTAGAGACCCAGTACTTC. It specifies CSYKRGVRVETQYF.

V gene TRBV5-5 combines with J gene TRBJ2-7; TRBD1 matches at 9 bases. Trimming at V came to 0 bases and at J to 3 bases, leaving 4 bases not matched to a gene. Germline CDR1 and CDR2: SGHKS and YYEKEE (reference sequence). This CDR3 is built from 15 residues. The CDR3 reads CASSLGDRAFYEQYF. CDR3 DNA: TGTGCCAGCAGCTTGGGGGACAGGGCCTTCTACGAGCAGTACTTC.

The chain recombines TRBV19 with TRBJ1-5; D remains ambiguous. The germline V gene encodes CDR1 LNHDA and CDR2 SQIVND (reference sequence). The CDR3 covers 15 residues. Deletions cut 5 bases from V and 7 bases from J, with 18 bases between. The CDR3 DNA is TGTGCCAGTAGTCTACGGACCGATGGGAGGCAGCCCCAGCATTTT. As protein: CASSLRTDGRQPQHF.

The V gene is TRBV19, the J gene TRBJ1-2; 7 bases line up with TRBD1. This CDR3 comprises 12 residues. The germline CDR1 and CDR2 sequences are LNHDA and SQIVND (reference sequence). The junction had 5 bases not matched to a gene; V was cut back by 5 bases and J by 8 bases. The CDR3 loop is CASSARGGGYTF. The CDR3 region has the DNA TGTGCCAGTAGTGCCAGGGGGGGCGGCTACACCTTC.

The V gene is TRBV12-3 or TRBV12-4, the J gene TRBJ1-4; D is perhaps TRBD1 (6 bases). The germline V and J ends were trimmed by 5 bases and 8 bases, with 12 bases remaining between them. CDR3 length equals 13 residues. The CDR3 sequence: CASSTGAGEKLFF. CDR3 nucleotide sequence: TGTGCCAGCAGTACGGGGGCAGGCGAAAAACTGTTTTTT.

The rearrangement uses TRBV6-1 and TRBJ1-2; D gene unclear. The CDR3 contains 14 residues. Looked up from germline, CDR1 is MNHNS and CDR2 is SASEGT. V dropped 3 bases and J dropped 8 bases, with 16 bases sitting between them. Here the CDR3 DNA reads TGTGCCAGCAGTGAGGATCTCGGGGTTAGGGGCTACACCTTC. Its protein is CASSEDLGVRGYTF.

The chain recombines TRBV6-1 with TRBJ1-2; 9 bases agree with TRBD1. The CDR3 contains 15 residues. The trim removed 1 base at V and 3 bases at J, leaving 3 bases unmatched. Germline V lookup: CDR1 MNHNS, CDR2 SASEGT. The CDR3 region has the DNA TGTGCCAGCAGTGAAGAACAGGGGGCGTACTATGGCTACACCTTC. Encoded protein: CASSEEQGAYYGYTF.

In its sample, this clone was seen a few times. This chain uses TRBV21-1 with TRBJ2-2. TRBV21-1 is designated a pseudogene. The CDR3 is 14 residues long. The CDR3 loop reads CASNVKGSTGELFF. CDR3 nucleotides: TGTGCCAGCAACGTAAAGGGAAGTACCGGGGAGCTGTTTTTT.